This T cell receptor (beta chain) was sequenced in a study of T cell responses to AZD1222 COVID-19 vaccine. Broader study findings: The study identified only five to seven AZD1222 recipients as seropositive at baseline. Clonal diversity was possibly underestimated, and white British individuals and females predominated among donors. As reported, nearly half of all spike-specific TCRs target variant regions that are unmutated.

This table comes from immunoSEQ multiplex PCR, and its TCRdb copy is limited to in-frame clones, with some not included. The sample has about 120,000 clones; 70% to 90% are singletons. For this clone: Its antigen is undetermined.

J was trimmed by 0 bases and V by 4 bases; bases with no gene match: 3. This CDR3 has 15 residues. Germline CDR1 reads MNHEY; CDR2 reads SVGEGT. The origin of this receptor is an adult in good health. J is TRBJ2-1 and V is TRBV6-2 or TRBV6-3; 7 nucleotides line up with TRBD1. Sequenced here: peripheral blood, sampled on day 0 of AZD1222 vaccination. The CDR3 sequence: CASSSWTGSYNEQFF. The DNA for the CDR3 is TGTGCCAGCAGTTCCTGGACAGGCTCCTACAATGAGCAGTTCTTC.